Listed here are 21 T cell receptor beta chains from one sample, sequenced in a study of control samples from healthy donors and cancer patients. TCRdb keeps only in-frame clones here, not all; method: immunoSEQ multiplex PCR. The sample records 70,000 to 90,000 clones, around 90% being singletons. The sequenced sample was PBMCs. All receptors come from a woman aged 55-70 years with head and neck cancer.

This clone was seen a single time. The J gene is TRBJ2-7, the V gene TRBV28; TRBD2 agrees at 7 bases. Germline trimming cut 7 bases from V and 2 bases from J; bases unmatched to any gene: 8. This CDR3 comprises 14 residues. Germline lookup yields CDR1 MDHEN and CDR2 SYDVKM. Here the CDR3 DNA reads TGTGCCAGCATTGACGCCGGGACTACCTACGAGCAGTACTTC. Its translation: CASIDAGTTYEQYF.

V and J are TRBV15 and TRBJ2-2; 14 positions match TRBD2. V trimming: 4 bases; J trimming: 6 bases; junction bases outside the gene matches: 7. Germline loops: CDR1 LNHNV, CDR2 YYDKDF (reference sequence). The CDR3 covers 17 residues. CDR3 DNA sequence: TGTGCCACCAGCACCTACGGACTAGCGGGAGGATCCGGGGAGCTGTTTTTT. It codes for CATSTYGLAGGSGELFF.

This sequence joins TRBV3-1 (or the pseudogene TRBV3-2) and TRBJ2-1, with 15 nucleotides matching TRBD2. This CDR3 contains 17 residues. Losses at the gene ends were 4 bases for V and 6 bases for J; bases not matched to a gene: 7. Germline V gene sequence: CDR1 LGHDT, CDR2 YNNKEL (reference sequence). The CDR3 region has the DNA TGTGCCAGCAGCCCGCTCAGGACTAGCGGGAGGGCCAATGAGCAGTTCTTC. Its translation is CASSPLRTSGRANEQFF.

This chain joins TRBV28 and TRBJ1-5; 8 bases fit TRBD1. V lost 4 bases, J lost 2 bases, and 7 bases stayed unmatched. The CDR3 consists of 16 residues. Germline CDR1 reads MDHEN; CDR2 reads SYDVKM. CDR3: CASSYFGQGRNQPQHF. CDR3 sequence (DNA): TGTGCCAGCAGTTACTTCGGACAGGGCCGCAATCAGCCCCAGCATTTT.

A single count supports this clone. This sequence joins TRBV7-5 and TRBJ2-7. TRBV7-5 represents a pseudogene. CDR3 length: 12 residues. As DNA, the CDR3 is TGTGTCAGGCGGTCATTGGGCCACGAGCAGTACTTC. Translation gives CVRRSLGHEQYF.

Regarding this clone: Within the sample, other DNA sequences also encode this same CDR3. J is TRBJ1-1 and V is TRBV5-4; D may be TRBD1 (5 bases). Germline lookup yields CDR1 SGHNT and CDR2 YYREEE (reference sequence). V shed 0 bases and J shed 1 base, with 10 bases lying between them. This CDR3 comprises 15 residues. CDR3 in amino acids: CASSLGGGRNTEAFF. Here the CDR3 DNA reads TGTGCCAGCAGCTTGGGCGGGGGGAGGAACACTGAAGCTTTCTTT.

The rearrangement uses TRBV2 and TRBJ1-3, with D unclear. Germline V lookup: CDR1 SNHLY, CDR2 FYNNEI. The V end was cut by 8 bases, the J end by 4 bases, with 12 bases between. The CDR3 has 13 residues. CDR3 nucleotides: TGTGCCAGCTTGGACGGGATCGGAAACACCATATATTTT. It is translated as CASLDGIGNTIYF.

The V gene is TRBV7-8, the J gene TRBJ2-1; 9 bases align to TRBD1. The CDR3 covers 16 residues. After removal of 7 bases from V and 2 bases from J, the junction contained 9 bases not matched to a gene. Looked up from germline, CDR1 is SGHVS and CDR2 is FQNEAQ. The CDR3, as DNA: TGTGCCAGCATCCCTCGGGGGACAGGGACCTACAATGAGCAGTTCTTC. This codes for CASIPRGTGTYNEQFF.

J is TRBJ1-5 and V is TRBV18; D perhaps matches TRBD1 (6 bases). V lost 0 bases and J lost 7, with 16 bases in between. Germline CDR1 is KGHSH and CDR2 is LQKENI. CDR3 length equals 16 residues. The CDR3 sequence is CASSPPEGVVNQPQHF. CDR3 sequence (DNA): TGTGCCAGCTCACCACCGGAGGGGGTGGTTAACCAGCCCCAGCATTTT. Full variable domain (missing parts from reference TRBV18 and TRBJ1-5): NAGVMQNPRHLVRRRGQEARLRCSPMKGHSHVYWYRQLPEEGLKFMVYLQKENIIDESGMPKERFSAEFPKEGPSILRIQQVVRGDSAAYFCASSPPEGVVNQPQHFGDGTRLSIL.

V usage is TRBV5-1 and J usage is TRBJ1-6; TRBD1 is a possible D gene (5 bases). With 0 bases removed from V and 9 bases from J, the gap between germline ends came to 13 bases. The germline V gene encodes CDR1 SGHRS and CDR2 YFSETQ. The CDR3 spans 15 residues. CDR3 amino acids: CASSLVQGESSPLHF. CDR3 coding DNA: TGCGCCAGCAGCTTGGTTCAGGGAGAGAGTTCACCCCTCCACTTT.

This clone occurred once. The chain has TRBV11-2 and TRBJ2-1; D may correspond to TRBD1 or TRBD2 (5 bases each). The CDR3 loop spans 15 amino acids. Per the germline V gene, CDR1 is SGHAT and CDR2 is FQNNGV. The V and J ends lost 5 bases and 8 bases respectively, with 19 bases between them. The CDR3 DNA reads as TGTGCCAGCAGCCGCCGGGACGCCACAAACGATGAGCAGTTCTTC. Protein: CASSRRDATNDEQFF.

For the CDR3, the DNA is TGTGCCACCGGACGGATGGGGACTAGCGGGAGCGGGACCTACAATGAGCAGTTCTTC. Translated, it gives CATGRMGTSGSGTYNEQFF. The chain carries TRBV24-1 and TRBJ2-1; 14 nucleotides agree with TRBD2. V gave up 9 bases and J gave up 2 bases; unmatched junction bases: 14. Germline CDR1 KGHDR, CDR2 SFDVKD. The length of the CDR3 is 19 residues.

This rearrangement joins TRBV19 to TRBJ1-4, with 9 positions matching TRBD1. The germline gives CDR1 LNHDA, CDR2 SQIVND (reference sequence). Trimming cost V 5 bases and J 3 bases; bases outside gene matches: 4. The CDR3 has 15 amino acids. The CDR3 spells CASSPRQGANEKLFF. CDR3 bases: TGTGCCAGTAGTCCACGACAGGGGGCTAATGAAAAACTGTTTTTT.

This clone was counted a single time. V gene TRBV5-1 combines with J gene TRBJ2-5; TRBD2 agrees at 10 bases. This CDR3 spans 14 amino acids. Unmatched junction bases numbered 4, after V lost 5 bases and J lost 3 bases. In germline, CDR1 is SGHRS, CDR2 YFSETQ. CDR3 DNA: TGCGCCAGCAGAACTAGCGGGGAAGAAGAGACCCAGTACTTC. It codes for CASRTSGEEETQYF.

This clone was detected once. The rearrangement links TRBV10-1 to TRBJ2-1, with D unresolved. Germline V gene data show CDR1 as WNHNN and CDR2 as SYGVQD (reference sequence). Trimming removed 6 bases from V and 8 bases from J, with 11 bases in between. The CDR3 covers 12 residues. CDR3 residues: CASSDKGDEQFF. CDR3 bases: TGCGCCAGCAGCGACAAGGGCGATGAGCAGTTCTTC.

Here the CDR3 DNA reads TGTGCCATCAGGGGGACTAGCGGGACCTCCTACGAGCAGTACTTC. Translation: CAIRGTSGTSYEQYF. This chain connects TRBV10-3 to TRBJ2-7; TRBD2 matches at 13 bases. The germline V gene has CDR1 ENHRY and CDR2 SYGVKD. CDR3 length: 15 residues. The junction had 2 bases not matched to a gene; V was cut back by 6 bases and J by 0 bases.

V gene TRBV29-1 combines with J gene TRBJ2-7; weak D call: TRBD1 (7 bases). V was shortened by 7 bases and J by 9 bases, with 34 bases between the two germline ends. CDR3 length equals 17 residues. CDR1 is SQVTM, CDR2 ANQGSEA, per germline. The CDR3 sequence: CSAAGGGTAGPPLGQYF. CDR3 sequence (DNA): TGCAGCGCCGCCGGGGGTGGGACAGCAGGGCCCCCTTTGGGGCAGTACTTC.

The chain is built from TRBV20-1 and TRBJ2-2; TRBD2 agrees at 10 bases. Looked up from germline, CDR1 is DFQATT and CDR2 is SNEGSKA (reference sequence). With V trimmed by 3 bases and J by 2 bases, 6 bases remained unmatched. The CDR3 totals 16 residues. The CDR3 region has the DNA TGCAGTGCTAGTTCTAGCGGGAGACCCAACACCGGGGAGCTGTTTTTT. Protein: CSASSSGRPNTGELFF.

This sequence joins TRBV30 and TRBJ2-5; 9 bases agree with TRBD2. The CDR3 sequence is 14 residues long. J gave up 5 bases and V 5 bases, and 9 bases lay outside the gene matches. CDR1 and CDR2 from the germline V gene are GTSNPN and SVGIG (reference sequence). CDR3: CAWRSGSRLETQYF. CDR3 nucleotide sequence: TGTGCCTGGCGTAGCGGGAGTAGGTTGGAGACCCAGTACTTC.

In nucleotides, the CDR3 is TGTGCCAGCAGCTTAGCCCGTAGTAGCGGGAAGACCTACGAGCAGTACTTC. Its translation is CASSLARSSGKTYEQYF. The rearrangement uses TRBV7-8 and TRBJ2-7; TRBD2 agrees at 8 bases. The CDR3 loop spans 17 amino acids. J gave up 2 bases and V 0 bases, and 9 bases lay outside the gene matches. From germline, CDR1 is SGHVS and CDR2 FQNEAQ.

The count of this clone is one. The chain employs TRBV6-2 or TRBV6-3 and TRBJ2-5; D unresolved. The germline gives CDR1 MNHEY, CDR2 SVGEGT. This CDR3 is 14 amino acids long. The V and J ends lost 2 bases and 1 base respectively, with 8 bases between them. This CDR3 reads CASSYQTVQETQYF. CDR3 bases: TGTGCCAGCAGTTACCAGACCGTCCAAGAGACCCAGTACTTC.